The clone carrying this T cell receptor (beta chain) was seen a handful of times. What it binds is unknown. This entry is derived from a study of sequential checkpoint blockade in melanoma. Study-wide background: TCRbeta immunosequencing was performed on DNA from 85 to 100 pretreatment melanoma tumor samples. Matched biopsies came pretreatment and at week 13 for some 22 patients. General study points: About 30 times likelier clinical benefit followed increased tumor T-cell fraction and clonality.

Trimming removed 6 bases at V and 5 bases at J, with 10 bases between. The CDR3 totals 13 residues. Germline assignment: CDR1 MNHGY and CDR2 SAAAGT. The treatment denotes: randomized to nivolumab then ipilimumab (arm A) or the reverse (arm B). Only in-frame clones appear in the TCRdb table, and some are missing; sequencing was by immunoSEQ multiplex PCR. The sample holds nearly 9,000 clones, 20% to 25% seen once. The TCR was taken from a human donor with melanoma. This rearrangement joins TRBV6-8 to TRBJ2-2; D not resolved. The sample consisted of tumor tissue (inferred from file names), taken from a patient given nivolumab and ipilimumab in sequence. The chain's CDR3 is CASRPHWTGELFF. In DNA, the CDR3 is TGTGCCAGCAGGCCGCACTGGACCGGGGAGCTGTTTTTT.